Following are 18 T cell receptor beta chains from one sample sequenced in a study of T cell responses to AZD1222 COVID-19 vaccine. Libraries were prepared by immunoSEQ multiplex PCR; TCRdb keeps only in-frame clonotypes and omits some of them. The table records about 110,000 clones, about 87% of them present only once. The sequencing used peripheral blood, collected 28 days after the second AZD1222 dose. These receptors came from an adult who received the AZD1222 COVID-19 vaccine.

V usage is TRBV19 and J usage is TRBJ2-7, with unresolved D. Germline V lookup: CDR1 LNHDA, CDR2 SQIVND (reference sequence). With 6 bases removed from V and 2 bases from J, the gap between germline ends came to 11 bases. The CDR3 extends over 13 amino acids. CDR3 sequence (DNA): TGTGCCAGTAGCCTGACACCTACCTACGAGCAGTACTTC. Protein product: CASSLTPTYEQYF. Using reference TRBV19 and TRBJ2-7 for the parts outside the CDR3, the full variable domain is DGGITQSPKYLFRKEGQNVTLSCEQNLNHDAMYWYRQDPGQGLRLIYYSQIVNDFQKGDIAEGYSVSREKKESFPLTVTSAQKNPTAFYLCASSLTPTYEQYFGPGTRLTVT.

The chain carries TRBV30 and TRBJ2-5; a weak D match, TRBD1 (6 bases). The CDR3 extends over 14 amino acids. CDR1 and CDR2 (germline): GTSNPN, SVGIG (reference sequence). Trimming stripped 8 bases from V and 5 bases from J, with 21 bases between. CDR3 protein: CAGYDRLTRETQYF. The CDR3 DNA is TGTGCCGGTTATGACAGGCTTACGCGGGAGACCCAGTACTTC.

V gene TRBV2 combines with J gene TRBJ2-1; D not resolved. V lost 5 bases and J 5 bases, leaving 13 bases between the germline ends. This CDR3 contains 14 residues. Germline assignment: CDR1 SNHLY and CDR2 FYNNEI. The DNA of the CDR3 is TGTGCCAGCAGTCCTATAGGCGGCCACAATGAGCAGTTCTTC. Translation: CASSPIGGHNEQFF. Supplemented by reference TRBV2 and TRBJ2-1, the full variable domain reads EPEVTQTPSHQVTQMGQEVILRCVPISNHLYFYWYRQILGQKVEFLVSFYNNEISEKSEIFDDQFSVERPDGSNFTLKIRSTKLEDSAMYFCASSPIGGHNEQFFGPGTRLTVL.

The V gene is TRBV30, the J gene TRBJ1-5; D might be TRBD1 (5 bases). The CDR3 is 15 amino acids. Trimming cost V 0 bases and J 5 bases, with 14 bases left between them. Looked up from germline, CDR1 is GTSNPN and CDR2 is SVGIG (reference sequence). CDR3 loop: CAWSVGVVRDQPQHF. The CDR3 DNA follows: TGTGCCTGGAGTGTAGGGGTTGTAAGGGATCAGCCCCAGCATTTT.

V and J are TRBV30 and TRBJ2-4, with 7 bases matching TRBD1. This CDR3 is built from 13 residues. J was trimmed by 4 bases and V by 7 bases; bases with no gene match: 7. Per the germline V gene, CDR1 is GTSNPN and CDR2 is SVGIG (reference sequence). This chain's CDR3 is CASDRDSKNIQYF. The CDR3 region has the DNA TGTGCCTCAGACCGGGACAGTAAAAACATTCAGTACTTC.

The CDR3 nucleotides are TGTGCCAGCACCCTCGGACGGGGCACCGGGGAGCTGTTTTTT. Its translation: CASTLGRGTGELFF. The chain links TRBV2 to TRBJ2-2; possibly TRBD2 for D (5 bases). The CDR3 spans 14 residues. Germline V gives CDR1 SNHLY, CDR2 FYNNEI. Trimming removed 7 bases at V and 4 bases at J, with 13 bases between.

This chain joins TRBV5-3 and TRBJ2-3; no definite D call. TRBV5-3 is given ORF status, its function remaining uncertain. Trimming stripped 5 bases from V and 2 bases from J, with 9 bases between. This CDR3 has 13 amino acids. The CDR3 sequence: CARSFYHTDTQYF. CDR3 nucleotide sequence: TGTGCCAGAAGTTTTTATCACACAGATACGCAGTATTTT.

The chain has TRBV10-3 and TRBJ1-1; D is unclear. Trimming cost V 8 bases and J 5 bases, with 15 bases left between them. The germline gives CDR1 ENHRY, CDR2 SYGVKD. This CDR3 is 13 amino acids long. CDR3 DNA sequence: TGTGCCATCGGTGGGGTCGCAGTAACTGAAGCTTTCTTT. This encodes CAIGGVAVTEAFF.

This chain joins TRBV19 and TRBJ1-1, with D perhaps matching TRBD1 (5 bases). Germline loops: CDR1 LNHDA, CDR2 SQIVND (reference sequence). Trimming removed 3 bases at V and 3 bases at J, with 14 bases between. There are 15 residues in the CDR3. DNA of the CDR3: TGTGCCAGTAGTATTGGGGGGAGCACTTACACTGAAGCTTTCTTT. Translation gives CASSIGGSTYTEAFF.

This chain connects TRBV19 to TRBJ2-1; the match to TRBD2 covers 8 bases. Germline loops: CDR1 LNHDA, CDR2 SQIVND (reference sequence). J lost 2 bases, V lost 3 bases, and 3 bases had no gene match. CDR3 length equals 15 residues. CDR3 loop: CASSIQRGTYNEQFF. In DNA, the CDR3 is TGTGCCAGTAGTATTCAGCGGGGGACCTACAATGAGCAGTTCTTC.

J is TRBJ2-1 and V is TRBV4-2; the match to TRBD2 covers 7 bases. The V gene end was trimmed by 4 bases and the J gene end by 4 bases; junction bases not matched to a gene: 7. The CDR3 totals 15 residues. Germline values: CDR1 LGHNA, CDR2 YNFKEQ. The CDR3 is CASSPGLDVYNEQFF. CDR3 DNA sequence: TGTGCCAGCAGCCCCGGACTAGATGTGTACAATGAGCAGTTCTTC.

The gene calls are TRBV12-3 or TRBV12-4 and TRBJ2-7; D remains unclear. The CDR3 runs 13 residues. V lost 2 bases and J lost 0, with 5 bases in between. CDR3 in amino acids: CASSLPNSYEQYF. The CDR3 DNA follows: TGTGCCAGCAGTTTACCGAACTCCTACGAGCAGTACTTC.

This chain uses TRBV6-5 with TRBJ1-2; no clear D. Trimming took 10 bases from V and 1 from J, leaving 10 bases between them. CDR1 is MNHEY and CDR2 is SVGAGI in the germline V gene. The CDR3 extends over 12 amino acids. The CDR3 region is CATLKGNYGYTF. Here the CDR3 DNA reads TGTGCCACCCTAAAGGGTAACTATGGCTACACCTTC.

CDR3 nucleotides: TGTGCCAGCAGTTTATGGGAAGGTGAGCAGTTCTTC. Protein product: CASSLWEGEQFF. The chain links TRBV27 to TRBJ2-1; D ambiguous. The germline V gene has CDR1 MNHEY and CDR2 SMNVEV (reference sequence). The CDR3 has 12 residues. Trimming took off 1 base at V and 9 bases at J, with 7 bases between the two ends.

The chain links TRBV5-1 to TRBJ2-2; 9 nucleotides agree with TRBD2. The V gene's germline CDR1 is SGHRS and CDR2 YFSETQ. The CDR3 is 16 residues long. J lost 5 bases, V lost 3 bases, and 8 bases had no gene match. The CDR3 nucleotides read TGCGCCAGCAGCTATCGGCGGGAGGGCCGGACCGGGGAGCTGTTTTTT. Encoded protein: CASSYRREGRTGELFF. Variable domain in full (rest from reference TRBV5-1 and TRBJ2-2): KAGVTQTPRYLIKTRGQQVTLSCSPISGHRSVSWYQQTPGQGLQFLFEYFSETQRNKGNFPGRFSGRQFSNSRSEMNVSTLELGDSALYLCASSYRREGRTGELFFGEGSRLTVL.

V is TRBV9 and J is TRBJ2-1; D not resolved. Looked up from germline, CDR1 is SGDLS and CDR2 is YYNGEE. The length of the CDR3 is 15 residues. The V gene lost 6 bases and the J gene lost 2 bases, with 15 bases spanning the gap. The CDR3 spells CASTPSEVTYNEQFF. DNA for the CDR3: TGTGCCAGCACCCCCTCAGAGGTCACCTACAATGAGCAGTTCTTC.

Here the CDR3 DNA reads TGTGCCAGCAGCTTAAGGGGGGCCGGGGAAAAACTGTTTTTT. It yields the protein CASSLRGAGEKLFF. The chain recombines TRBV7-9 with TRBJ1-4; TRBD1 is a possible D gene (6 bases). Per the germline V gene, CDR1 is SEHNR and CDR2 is FQNEAQ (reference sequence). The CDR3 loop spans 14 amino acids. Trimming stripped 2 bases from V and 8 bases from J, with 12 bases between.

Only a few counts were recorded for this clone. V is TRBV11-2 and J is TRBJ2-7, with D possibly TRBD1 on 5 matching bases. The CDR3 is 14 amino acids. V was shortened by 0 bases and J by 3 bases, with 9 bases between the two germline ends. Germline-derived CDR1 and CDR2 are SGHAT and FQNNGV. The CDR3 nucleotides read TGTGCCAGCAGCTTAGATCAGGGCAGCTACGAGCAGTACTTC. It codes for CASSLDQGSYEQYF.